The 13 T cell receptor beta chains presented below share a single source sample, sequenced in a study of long-term antiretroviral therapy in people with HIV. Sequencing used immunoSEQ v3.0 at survey level. Sequenced by immunoSEQ multiplex PCR; TCRdb stores in-frame clones only, minus some. The sample yields 36,000 or so clones, 82% seen once. Sequencing was performed on unsorted PBMCs, taken 0.6 years after starting antiretroviral therapy. All receptors come from a young man with HIV.

This rearrangement joins TRBV6-1 to TRBJ2-7, with D perhaps assigned TRBD1 or TRBD2 (5 bases each). Trimming left V 2 bases short and J 0 bases short, with 11 bases between. CDR3 length equals 15 residues. Looked up from germline, CDR1 is MNHNS and CDR2 is SASEGT. DNA for the CDR3: TGTGCCAGCAGTGAATCTTATGGGGGCTCCTACGAGCAGTACTTC. Amino acid sequence: CASSESYGGSYEQYF.

The J gene is TRBJ2-3, the V gene TRBV25-1, with 7 bases that match TRBD1. With V trimmed by 2 bases and J by 1 base, 3 bases remained unmatched. The CDR3 extends over 15 amino acids. The germline V gene encodes CDR1 MGHDK and CDR2 SYGVNS. CDR3 loop: CASSELGQGTDTQYF. The CDR3 DNA reads TGTGCCAGCAGTGAACTCGGACAGGGCACAGATACGCAGTATTTT.

This chain links TRBV4-1 with TRBJ2-6; 10 positions agree with TRBD1. V lost 4 bases, J lost 1 base, and 7 bases stayed unmatched. The CDR3 loop spans 18 amino acids. Germline CDR1 and CDR2: MGHRA and YSYEKL. The CDR3 sequence is CASSPYRDRGSGANVLTF. CDR3 DNA: TGCGCCAGCAGCCCCTACCGGGACAGGGGATCTGGGGCCAACGTCCTGACTTTC.

This chain uses TRBV7-2 with TRBJ1-2, with no clear D. This CDR3 has 14 residues. V was trimmed by 4 bases and J by 8 bases, leaving 17 bases between them. Germline CDR1 SGHTA, CDR2 FQGNSA. Written as DNA, the CDR3 is TGTGCCAGCAGCTCTAACGCCCGCTCGGGGGGCTACACCTTC. Residues: CASSSNARSGGYTF.

The rearrangement joins TRBV6-6 to TRBJ1-2, with TRBD1 matching over 7 bases. Germline CDR1 reads MNHNY; CDR2 reads SVGAGI (reference sequence). Losses at the gene ends were 6 bases for V and 2 bases for J; bases not matched to a gene: 3. The CDR3 extends over 13 amino acids. CDR3 region: CASRQGENYGYTF. Here the CDR3 DNA reads TGTGCCAGCAGGCAGGGGGAAAACTATGGCTACACCTTC.

V gene TRBV28 combines with J gene TRBJ2-5; TRBD1 aligns across 7 bases. The trim removed 3 bases at V and 4 bases at J, leaving 5 bases unmatched. The CDR3 is 14 amino acids. CDR1 is MDHEN and CDR2 is SYDVKM in the germline V gene. CDR3 region: CASSFRDSRETQYF. DNA of the CDR3: TGTGCCAGCAGTTTCCGGGACAGCCGAGAGACCCAGTACTTC.

The CDR3 bases are TGCAGCGTTTTACAGGGGGTTTACGAGCAGTACTTC. Amino acids: CSVLQGVYEQYF. The rearrangement links TRBV29-1 to TRBJ2-7; 8 nucleotides line up with TRBD1. The CDR3 consists of 12 residues. V shed 5 bases, J shed 4 bases, and the junction held 4 bases outside the gene matches. Germline loops: CDR1 SQVTM, CDR2 ANQGSEA.

This CDR3 is CAWSVQEGSSYNEQFF. The CDR3 DNA is TGTGCCTGGAGTGTACAGGAGGGTAGCTCCTACAATGAGCAGTTCTTC. V is TRBV30 and J is TRBJ2-1; a weak D match, TRBD2 (6 bases). Germline CDR1 GTSNPN, CDR2 SVGIG (reference sequence). The CDR3 loop spans 16 amino acids. V was trimmed by 0 bases and J by 0 bases, leaving 12 bases between them.

V is TRBV11-2 and J is TRBJ2-7; 7 bases are a match to TRBD1. Germline V gene sequence: CDR1 SGHAT, CDR2 FQNNGV. The junction had 6 bases not matched to a gene; V was cut back by 4 bases and J by 0 bases. CDR3 length equals 15 residues. CDR3 bases: TGTGCCAGCAGCTCCACGGGACAGCCCTCCTACGAGCAGTACTTC. Protein sequence: CASSSTGQPSYEQYF.

This clone has only a few counts. The chain combines TRBV5-6 with TRBJ2-1; D may be TRBD2 (5 bases). The CDR3 covers 14 residues. The V end lost 4 bases, the J end lost 10 bases, and 18 bases lay between the germline ends. The germline CDR1 and CDR2 sequences are SGHDT and YYEEEE. The CDR3 region has the DNA TGTGCCAGCAGCCACCAGCAGTTGCGCGGGGAGCAGTTCTTC. As protein: CASSHQQLRGEQFF.

This clone appeared a single time. V and J are TRBV7-9 and TRBJ2-1; 7 bases align to TRBD2. CDR1 and CDR2 (germline): SEHNR, FQNEAQ (reference sequence). The CDR3 runs to 16 residues. Trimming at V came to 3 bases and at J to 1 base, leaving 6 bases not matched to a gene. The CDR3 reads CASSLTSGKSYNEQFF. The CDR3 coding sequence is TGTGCCAGCAGCTTGACGAGCGGGAAATCCTACAATGAGCAGTTCTTC.

J is TRBJ1-1 and V is TRBV5-8; D might be TRBD1 (5 bases). The V end was cut by 2 bases, the J end by 5 bases, with 13 bases between. This CDR3 contains 14 residues. Per the germline V gene, CDR1 is SGHTS and CDR2 is YDEGEE. The DNA of the CDR3 is TGTGCCAGCAGCTTACGACGGGGGAGGACTGAAGCTTTCTTT. Its protein product is CASSLRRGRTEAFF.

This clone was picked up one time. The V gene is TRBV27, the J gene TRBJ1-2; a weak D match, TRBD1 (5 bases). The CDR3 has 13 amino acids. CDR1 and CDR2 (germline): MNHEY, SMNVEV (reference sequence). V was shortened by 7 bases and J by 4 bases, with 13 bases between the two germline ends. CDR3 DNA sequence: TGTGCCAGCAAGGAAGGGGTCTCCTATGGCTACACCTTC. Protein: CASKEGVSYGYTF.